This T cell receptor beta chain was observed in a study of T cell responses to AZD1222 COVID-19 vaccine (dated by TCRdb to 2020 to 2023). General notes on the study: AZD1222 recipients whose second dose came at about 4 weeks and those whose second dose came at about 12 weeks were combined into one group, since spike-specific TCR depth and breadth did not differ between the two schedules. TCR sequencing covered some 240 trial participants: approximately 200 given two doses of AZD1222 and about 26 given two doses of MenACWY control vaccine. Trial participants were enrolled into age subgroups of 18-55, 56-69 and 70-plus years, which contained approximately 150, 30 and 60 TCR-sequenced participants, respectively. Results and caveats for the whole study, not just this receptor: In the small 56-69-year group, the increase in depth fell short of significance, most likely because of low power. Epitopes outside the regions mutated in the B.1.351 and B.1.1.7 variants were reportedly recognized by nearly half of the unique spike-specific TCRs. The vaccine-associated CD4 TCRs covered the entire spike protein, and the dominant responses fell in regions 160-218 and 743-854. After two AZD1222 doses, both the breadth and the depth of spike-specific TCRs were significantly higher than at day 0 and than in MenACWY recipients. Participants were mostly white British and included more females than males, and it was suggested by the authors that clonal diversity may have been underestimated. Because no samples from the day 14 peak response were available, repertoires could be characterized only after the peak T cell response. Only five to seven AZD1222 recipients were SARS-CoV-2 seropositive at baseline, limiting conclusions about previously exposed vaccinees.

The CDR1 and CDR2 encoded by the germline V gene (reference sequence) are LNHDA and SQIVND. The CDR3, cysteine through phenylalanine, is 14 amino acids long. Solely the CDR3 DNA is kept, with 42 bases framed from the first base. Trimming takes 7 bases from V and 0 bases from J, and the germline ends sit 12 bases apart. The CDR3 regions of human TCRbeta chains were analyzed by immunosequencing. The source study handled its data this way. TCRs in the repertoires were compared against a reference library of SARS-CoV-2-specific TCRs that had been generated with the MIRA antigen-specificity platform. Breadth was defined as the fraction of unique TCRs that were SARS-CoV-2-associated. Depth was defined as the fraction of total T cells that were SARS-CoV-2-associated. Using the MIRA data, each spike-specific TCR was mapped to the spike region that the TCR reacts to and placed in a CD4 or CD8 class. Log10-transformed breadth and depth values were compared by one-way ANOVA with Sidak's multiple comparisons tests. What TCRdb holds here is the immuneACCESS table cut down to in-frame rearrangements. Part of the clones is not present; checked against another copy, under half of the missing clones reflect an unresolved V gene, and the others are unexplained. V and J calls and clone size are given by that table; D and trimming were obtained from the DNA. The sample includes about 85,000 clones, with 70% to 90% observed a single time. Of the sample, more than 7% falls within the top ten clones.

The time point tag for this specimen amounts to: baseline before first vaccination. Vaccinee samples were obtained from the UK trials COV001 and COV002, which included a single-blind randomized controlled phase 2/3 trial of AZD1222 (ChAdOx1 nCoV-19) in healthy adults. For TCRbeta chain sequencing, PBMC samples were collected from trial participants at day 0 and at day 28 after the second dose. This clone has a single count. Its antigen is not yet known. No base quality values were provided; no much bigger clone lies one nucleotide off. The sequence came from an adult in good health. The material was peripheral blood, obtained on day 0 of AZD1222 vaccination. This chain is built from TRBV19 and TRBJ1-2; perhaps TRBD1 is the D gene, with 5 bases matching. In nucleotide form, the sequence is TGTGCCAGTACCGAGACAGCTCCTAACTATGGCTACACCTTC. It encodes CASTETAPNYGYTF. Outside the CDR3, residues come from the reference TRBV19 and TRBJ1-2 proteins, so the full variable domain is: DGGITQSPKYLFRKEGQNVTLSCEQNLNHDAMYWYRQDPGQGLRLIYYSQIVNDFQKGDIAEGYSVSREKKESFPLTVTSAQKNPTAFYLCASTETAPNYGYTFGSGTRLTVV.